The next 16 T cell receptor beta chains were all read from a single sample in a study of early T cells in non-severe SARS-CoV-2 infection. TCRdb re-called the 5' RACE reads with MiXCR, one entry per CDR3 protein. Of fewer than 90,000 distinct CDR3 sequences in the sample, 11% to 15% were seen once. Sequences were obtained from whole blood. These receptors originate from an adult who was a healthcare worker with PCR-confirmed SARS-CoV-2 infection or an uninfected control (not recorded which).

The chain carries TRBV29-1 and TRBJ2-7; maybe TRBD2 (6 bases). Trimming cost V 4 bases and J 1 base, with 20 bases left between them. The germline V gene has CDR1 SQVTM and CDR2 ANQGSEA. The CDR3 spans 16 residues. The CDR3 is CSVAWSRGGLSYEQYF. CDR3 in DNA: TGCAGCGTTGCCTGGTCTAGGGGCGGACTATCCTACGAGCAGTACTTC.

This clonotype was counted between two and nine times. The genes are TRBV28 and TRBJ2-7, with 8 nucleotides matching TRBD1. This CDR3 contains 14 residues. Germline V gives CDR1 MDHEN, CDR2 SYDVKM. The J segment lost 3 bases and the V segment lost 6 bases, leaving 7 bases of the junction unmatched. The CDR3 sequence is CASRPGQVIYEQYF. In nucleotides, the CDR3 is TGTGCCAGCAGGCCGGGACAGGTCATCTACGAGCAGTACTTC.

This clonotype turned up a few times. V gene TRBV28 combines with J gene TRBJ2-7, with a tentative D call TRBD2 (5 bases). The CDR3 is made up of 12 amino acids. Germline values: CDR1 MDHEN, CDR2 SYDVKM. The CDR3 nucleotides read TGTGCAGGCGGGCCCAACCCCTACGAGCAGTACTTC. It translates to CAGGPNPYEQYF.

The chain employs TRBV7-2 and TRBJ2-7; TRBD1 matches at 10 bases. Trimming removed 1 base from V and 6 bases from J; junction bases left unmatched: 3. There are 14 residues in the CDR3. The germline gives CDR1 SGHTA, CDR2 FQGNSA. CDR3 residues: CASSLDGTGVEQYF. In DNA form, the CDR3 reads TGTGCCAGCAGCTTAGACGGGACAGGGGTCGAGCAGTACTTC.

The chain uses TRBV7-2 and TRBJ2-1; D could derive from TRBD1 or TRBD2 (5 bases each). The CDR3 is 15 residues long. Germline V gene data show CDR1 as SGHTA and CDR2 as FQGNSA. V was pared by 2 bases and J by 9 bases, with 17 bases between. DNA for the CDR3: TGTGCCAGCAGCTTACCCACACATAAAGGGACTGAGCAGTTCTTC. This gives the protein CASSLPTHKGTEQFF. The full variable domain, with the rest looked up from reference TRBV7-2 and TRBJ2-1, is GAGVSQSPSNKVTEKGKDVELRCDPISGHTALYWYRQSLGQGLEFLIYFQGNSAPDKSGLPSDRFSAERTGGSVSTLTIQRTQQEDSAVYLCASSLPTHKGTEQFFGPGTRLTVL.

The V gene is TRBV12-3 or TRBV12-4, the J gene TRBJ2-7; D gene uncertain. CDR3 length equals 13 residues. Trimming pared 2 bases from V and 6 bases from J, leaving 11 bases between. For the CDR3, the DNA is TGTGCCAGCAGTTTAAATTTCCCGGGCGAGCAGTACTTC. This encodes CASSLNFPGEQYF.

CDR3 DNA sequence: TGCGCCAGCAGCTTGGAATGGGGCGGATATACGCAGTATTTT. This gives the protein CASSLEWGGYTQYF. The V and J genes are TRBV5-1 and TRBJ2-3, with D perhaps matching TRBD1 (5 bases). V lost 0 bases to trimming and J lost 7 bases, with 12 bases between them. The germline V gene encodes CDR1 SGHRS and CDR2 YFSETQ. This CDR3 has 14 amino acids.

The chain has TRBV9 and TRBJ2-1, with 15 nucleotides matching TRBD2. The J segment lost 4 bases and the V segment lost 3 bases, leaving 11 bases of the junction unmatched. This CDR3 spans 19 amino acids. Germline lookup yields CDR1 SGDLS and CDR2 YYNGEE. The CDR3 loop is CASSAPPGLAGGYYNEQFF. CDR3 DNA: TGTGCCAGCAGCGCGCCCCCGGGACTAGCGGGGGGATATTACAATGAGCAGTTCTTC.

The chain uses TRBV5-1 and TRBJ2-3; D unclear. The CDR3 is 14 amino acids. The V end was cut by 6 bases, the J end by 3 bases, with 14 bases between. The germline V gene has CDR1 SGHRS and CDR2 YFSETQ. CDR3: CASKLEEATDTQYF. CDR3 in DNA: TGCGCCAGCAAGTTGGAAGAAGCAACAGATACGCAGTATTTT.

This clonotype came up many times. This rearrangement joins TRBV6-5 to TRBJ2-2; 8 bases line up with TRBD1. Germline V gene sequence: CDR1 MNHEY, CDR2 SVGAGI. The CDR3 consists of 16 residues. The ends lost 4 bases at V and 0 bases at J; junction bases unmatched: 4. Here the CDR3 reads CASSSLDRANTGELFF. The CDR3 region has the DNA TGTGCCAGCAGTTCACTGGACAGGGCGAACACCGGGGAGCTGTTTTTT.

The genes are TRBV9 and TRBJ2-1; D tentatively reads TRBD1 or TRBD2 (5 bases each). The CDR3 is 15 amino acids. Germline V gene lookup returns CDR1 SGDLS and CDR2 YYNGEE. Trimming pared 6 bases from V and 5 bases from J, leaving 18 bases between. The CDR3 loop reads CASTTSGTSNNEQFF. CDR3 bases: TGTGCCAGCACCACCTCCGGGACGTCAAACAATGAGCAGTTCTTC.

There are many counts of this clonotype. The rearrangement uses TRBV6-5 and TRBJ1-2; D might be TRBD1 (5 bases). The germline V gene encodes CDR1 MNHEY and CDR2 SVGAGI. V was trimmed by 2 bases and J by 4 bases, leaving 20 bases between them. CDR3 length equals 17 residues. The CDR3 nucleotides read TGTGCCAGCAGTTACCTAGAGCCGGGACGGATGACCTATGGCTACACCTTC. Translated: CASSYLEPGRMTYGYTF.

This clonotype was seen at least ten times. The V call is TRBV29-1, the J call TRBJ2-3, with 7 bases aligning to TRBD1. From germline, CDR1 is SQVTM and CDR2 ANQGSEA. This CDR3 region has 13 residues. J lost 6 bases, V lost 3 bases, and 6 bases had no gene match. The CDR3 protein is CSVDGQARDTQYF. In DNA form, the CDR3 reads TGCAGCGTTGATGGACAGGCTCGGGATACGCAGTATTTT.

The V call is TRBV21-1, the J call TRBJ1-4; no DNA check was done on the table's D call, TRBD1. TRBV21-1 corresponds to a pseudogene. The length of the CDR3 is 17 residues. The DNA for the CDR3 is TGTGCCCCCGCCCCGGGACAGGGATGTGGTACTAATGAAAAACTGTTTTTT. This codes for CAPAPGQGCGTNEKLFF.

In this sample, this clonotype turned up a few times. This sequence joins TRBV2 and TRBJ1-1, with D possibly being TRBD1 (5 bases). CDR1 and CDR2 (germline): SNHLY, FYNNEI. CDR3 length: 14 amino acids. The V end was cut by 6 bases, the J end by 1 base, with 12 bases between. The CDR3 here is CASRGGTRNTEAFF. CDR3 nucleotides: TGTGCCAGCAGGGGGGGAACTAGGAACACTGAAGCTTTCTTT. Full variable domain (missing parts from reference TRBV2 and TRBJ1-1): EPEVTQTPSHQVTQMGQEVILRCVPISNHLYFYWYRQILGQKVEFLVSFYNNEISEKSEIFDDQFSVERPDGSNFTLKIRSTKLEDSAMYFCASRGGTRNTEAFFGQGTRLTVV.

This clonotype was seen at least ten times. This chain connects TRBV7-6 to TRBJ2-3, with 7 positions matching TRBD2. Unmatched junction bases numbered 9, after V lost 5 bases and J lost 1 base. The CDR3 contains 16 residues. Looked up from germline, CDR1 is SGHVS and CDR2 is FNYEAQ. CDR3 in DNA: TGTGCCAGCAGCCCCACTGGCCTAGCGGGCACAGATACGCAGTATTTT. It yields the protein CASSPTGLAGTDTQYF.